These T cell receptor beta chains were read from a single sample in a study of cytomegalovirus exposure and HLA in healthy donors. The data were produced by immunoSEQ multiplex PCR, yet TCRdb's version contains in-frame clones alone and is incomplete. Of under 140,000 clones in the sample, more than 75% were seen once. Sequenced sample: PBMCs. The receptors were gathered from a man in his forties or fifties in good health and CMV-seronegative. The CDR3 runs from the conserved cysteine through the conserved F or W. D genes are given only for firm matches. The size field is filled for only some rows; it gives once, few, many or a size class.

CASSLKSGGRRTDTQYF,TGTGCCAGCAGCTTGAAAAGCGGGGGACGACGCACAGATACGCAGTATTTT,TRBJ2-3,NA,TRBV5-4,TRBD2,17
CASSAPGTGRTGELFF,TGTGCCAGCAGTGCTCCGGGGACAGGGAGGACCGGGGAGCTGTTTTTT,TRBJ2-2,NA,TRBV25-1,TRBD1,16
CASSQLATQAYNEQFF,TGTGCCAGCAGCCAGCTAGCGACCCAAGCCTACAATGAGCAGTTCTTC,TRBJ2-1,NA,TRBV7-8,NA,16
CAWTTTGDEQYF,TGTGCTTGGACTACTACAGGGGACGAGCAGTACTTC,TRBJ2-7,NA,TRBV30,NA,12
CASSLSGVADTQYF,TGTGCCAGCAGTCTTTCGGGGGTGGCAGATACGCAGTATTTT,TRBJ2-3,NA,TRBV5-6,NA,14
CASSPLPGQQETQYF,TGTGCCAGCTCACCACTTCCGGGACAACAAGAGACCCAGTACTTC,TRBJ2-5,once,TRBV18,NA,15
CATREVSSRDTQYF,TGTGCCACCAGAGAGGTCTCTTCTCGAGATACGCAGTATTTT,TRBJ2-3,NA,TRBV15,NA,14
CASSHRRGGLNTEAFF,TGCGCCAGCAGCCACCGAAGGGGAGGGTTGAACACTGAAGCTTTCTTT,TRBJ1-1,NA,TRBV4-1,NA,16
CASSPDRKNGYTF,TGTGCCAGCAGCCCGGACAGGAAGAATGGCTACACCTTC,TRBJ1-2,NA,TRBV14,TRBD1,13
CASSLFGTLNTEAFF,TGTGCCAGCAGCTTGTTCGGGACACTGAACACTGAAGCTTTCTTT,TRBJ1-1,NA,TRBV5-5,NA,15
CASSRVFGSPLHF,TGTGCCAGCAGTCGGGTATTCGGTTCACCCCTCCACTTT,TRBJ1-6,NA,TRBV6-5,NA,13
CASSLETGYEQYF,TGCGCCAGCAGCTTGGAGACAGGGTACGAGCAGTACTTC,TRBJ2-7,NA,TRBV5-1,TRBD1,13
CASTLQGAGNTEAFF,TGTGCCAGCACTCTACAGGGGGCGGGAAACACTGAAGCTTTCTTT,TRBJ1-1,NA,TRBV7-2,TRBD1,15
CASSQSNQPQHF,TGTGCCAGCAGCCAGAGCAATCAGCCCCAGCATTTT,TRBJ1-5,NA,TRBV7-2,NA,12
CASSARGSGELFF,TGTGCCAGCAGTGCACGGGGATCCGGGGAGCTGTTTTTT,TRBJ2-2,NA,TRBV6-1,NA,13
CASSRSGLAGVNEQFF,TGCGCCAGCAGCCGATCGGGACTAGCGGGGGTTAATGAGCAGTTCTTC,TRBJ2-1,NA,TRBV4-3,TRBD2,16
CASSSGLAGGQETQYF,TGTGCCAGCAGCTCGGGACTAGCGGGGGGGCAAGAGACCCAGTACTTC,TRBJ2-5,NA,TRBV7-2,TRBD2,16
CASIGRGPNTEAFF,TGTGCCAGTATCGGGCGGGGGCCAAACACTGAAGCTTTCTTT,TRBJ1-1,NA,TRBV19,NA,14
CASSDSFYGYTF,TGTGCCAGCAGTGACAGCTTCTATGGCTACACCTTC,TRBJ1-2,NA,TRBV6-5,NA,12
CASTTSEGRKNIQYF,TGTGCCAGCACCACCTCAGAGGGGAGGAAAAACATTCAGTACTTC,TRBJ2-4,NA,TRBV28,NA,15
CASSPKLAQETQYF,TGCGCCAGCAGCCCTAAACTAGCGCAGGAGACCCAGTACTTC,TRBJ2-5,few,TRBV4-1,TRBD2,14
CATIGGPNQPQHF,TGTGCCACCATCGGCGGTCCAAATCAGCCCCAGCATTTT,TRBJ1-5,NA,TRBV15,NA,13
CASSEARSGLYGYTF,TGTGCCAGCAGTGAAGCGCGATCCGGTTTATATGGCTACACCTTC,TRBJ1-2,NA,TRBV2,NA,15
CSVGHQGSEQYF,TGCAGCGTGGGGCACCAGGGTAGCGAGCAGTACTTC,TRBJ2-7,NA,TRBV29-1,NA,12
CATSDRGNSPLHF,TGTGCCACTTCGGACAGGGGGAATTCACCCCTCCACTTT,TRBJ1-6,once,TRBV10-3,TRBD1,13
CASSPDSLAKNIQYF,TGTGCCAGCAGCCCGGACAGCCTAGCCAAAAACATTCAGTACTTC,TRBJ2-4,once,TRBV5-4,NA,15
CASLAGGNNEQFF,TGTGCCAGCCTAGCGGGGGGTAACAATGAGCAGTTCTTC,TRBJ2-1,NA,TRBV28,TRBD2,13
CASSPTQGAVYGYTF,TGTGCCAGCAGCCCGACTCAGGGGGCAGTCTATGGCTACACCTTC,TRBJ1-2,NA,TRBV7-2,TRBD1,15
CASSIGVGGGPPYEQYF,TGCGCCAGCAGCATCGGCGTCGGCGGGGGGCCACCCTACGAGCAGTACTTC,TRBJ2-7,NA,TRBV5-1,TRBD2,17
CASSLDSNPKQYF,TGTGCCAGCAGCTTAGACTCGAACCCCAAGCAGTATTTT,TRBJ2-3,NA,TRBV7-9,NA,13
CASSRDRGEQAFF,TGTGCCAGCAGCCGGGACAGGGGGGAACAAGCTTTCTTT,TRBJ1-1,NA,TRBV6-1,TRBD1,13
CASSKSYDRATEAFF,TGTGCCAGCAGTAAATCCTACGACAGGGCCACTGAAGCTTTCTTT,TRBJ1-1,NA,TRBV6-5,TRBD1,15
CASSHTPRDGNQPQHF,TGTGCCAGTAGCCACACCCCCAGGGATGGCAATCAGCCCCAGCATTTT,TRBJ1-5,once,TRBV19,NA,16
CASSESGGGYGYTF,TGTGCCAGCAGTGAATCTGGGGGAGGCTATGGCTACACCTTC,TRBJ1-2,few,TRBV25-1,NA,14
CATSSAPGTGRYEQYF,TGTGCCACCAGCAGCGCCCCCGGGACAGGGAGGTACGAGCAGTACTTC,TRBJ2-7,NA,TRBV15,TRBD1,16
CASSIPLTGEETQYF,TGCGCCAGCAGCATTCCATTGACAGGGGAAGAGACCCAGTACTTC,TRBJ2-5,NA,TRBV5-1,TRBD1,15
CASSLAQGKNYGYTF,TGCGCCAGCAGCTTGGCACAGGGGAAGAACTATGGCTACACCTTC,TRBJ1-2,NA,TRBV5-1,TRBD1,15
CASSSTGRTNQPQHF,TGTGCCAGCAGTTCGACAGGGCGGACAAATCAGCCCCAGCATTTT,TRBJ1-5,NA,TRBV5-6,TRBD1,15
CASSILSGGVGYNEQFF,TGTGCCAGCAGCATACTTAGCGGGGGGGTAGGATACAATGAGCAGTTCTTC,TRBJ2-1,once,TRBV7-6,TRBD2,17
CASIPHGGTEAFF,TGTGCCAGCATACCTCACGGGGGAACTGAAGCTTTCTTT,TRBJ1-1,NA,TRBV6-5,NA,13